The 5 T cell receptor beta chains below come from one sample, sequenced in a study of early T cells in non-severe SARS-CoV-2 infection. TCRdb re-analysed the 5' RACE reads in MiXCR, keeping a single row per CDR3 protein. This sample has about 77,000 distinct CDR3 sequences, with around 9.9% found just once. Sequencing input: whole blood. Receptor source: an adult who was a healthcare worker with PCR-confirmed SARS-CoV-2 infection or an uninfected control (not recorded which).

V usage is TRBV20-1 and J usage is TRBJ2-7, with 8 bases matching TRBD2. In germline, CDR1 is DFQATT, CDR2 SNEGSKA (reference sequence). Unmatched junction bases numbered 5, after V lost 3 bases and J lost 4 bases. CDR3 length equals 13 residues. The CDR3 DNA sequence: TGCAGTGCTAGTCTGGCTAGCGGGTACGAGCAGTACTTC. Its protein is CSASLASGYEQYF.

This clonotype was recorded many times. The chain couples TRBV6-2 or TRBV6-3 to TRBJ2-1; 9 bases fit TRBD2. Trimming removed 6 bases from V and 4 bases from J; junction bases left unmatched: 7. The CDR3 runs to 15 residues. Germline CDR1 reads MNHEY; CDR2 reads SVGEGT. Here the CDR3 DNA reads TGTGCCAGCAGCACGACTAGCGGAGTTTACAATGAGCAGTTCTTC. Translated: CASSTTSGVYNEQFF.

This clonotype was observed at least ten times. The chain uses TRBV18 and TRBJ1-2; the D gene is possibly TRBD1 (5 bases). This CDR3 contains 13 residues. V lost 3 bases and J lost 1, with 6 bases in between. Germline values: CDR1 KGHSH, CDR2 LQKENI. CDR3 nucleotide sequence: TGTGCCAGCTCACCGGGGGATAACTATGGCTACACCTTC. Protein: CASSPGDNYGYTF.

This sequence joins TRBV6-5 and TRBJ1-2, with TRBD1 identical over 9 bases. The CDR3 extends over 16 amino acids. V lost 0 bases, J lost 1 base, and 3 bases stayed unmatched. Germline values: CDR1 MNHEY, CDR2 SVGAGI. CDR3 amino acids: CASSYSGTGSNYGYTF. The DNA of the CDR3 is TGTGCCAGCAGTTACTCCGGGACAGGGAGTAACTATGGCTACACCTTC.

Many counts were recorded for this clonotype. V is TRBV11-2 and J is TRBJ1-6; TRBD1 agrees at 7 bases. The CDR3 is 14 residues long. The junction had 3 bases not matched to a gene; V was cut back by 5 bases and J by 5 bases. CDR1 SGHAT and CDR2 FQNNGV come from the germline V gene. CDR3 coding DNA: TGTGCCAGCAGCCATGGACAGGATAATTCACCCCTCCACTTT. Translating gives CASSHGQDNSPLHF.